The sequence of this T cell receptor (beta chain) was determined in a study of T cell changes during pregnancy in multiple sclerosis. This clone was seen a single time. The method was immunoSEQ multiplex PCR; TCRdb's version includes in-frame clones alone and lacks a portion of them. In the table there are over 50,000 clones, more than 75% of which are singletons. The sequenced sample was peripheral blood, obtained in the third trimester of pregnancy. This sequence was found in a female donor in good health, enrolled as a control in a pregnancy study.

This CDR3 reads CASSQVASGVYEQYF. For the CDR3, the DNA is TGCGCCAGCAGCCAAGTGGCTAGCGGGGTGTACGAGCAGTACTTC. The chain employs TRBV4-3 and TRBJ2-7; 9 nucleotides agree with TRBD2. This CDR3 has 15 residues. Looked up from germline, CDR1 is LGHNA and CDR2 is YSLEER. V shed 1 base and J 4 bases; nucleotides not matched to a gene: 5.